This passage covers 29 T cell receptor beta chains from one sample sequenced in a study of blood T cell repertoires in COVID-19. Assay used: immunoSEQ multiplex PCR; TCRdb lists only in-frame clones, some missing. The table lists about 140,000 clones, 85% to 90% of them singletons. Sequences were obtained from peripheral blood. Receptors originate from a human donor in a cohort sampled during active COVID-19.

This chain joins TRBV10-1 and TRBJ2-3; 7 bases agree with TRBD1. There are 15 residues in the CDR3. In germline, CDR1 is WNHNN, CDR2 SYGVQD (reference sequence). Germline trimming cut 2 bases from V and 5 bases from J; bases unmatched to any gene: 7. The CDR3 is CASSEVRGSGDTQYF. The CDR3 DNA sequence: TGCGCCAGCAGTGAGGTCAGGGGGTCGGGAGATACGCAGTATTTT.

The chain links TRBV9 to TRBJ2-1; 8 bases are shared with TRBD2. Germline loops: CDR1 SGDLS, CDR2 YYNGEE. V dropped 0 bases and J dropped 8; count of bases not matched to a gene: 1. This CDR3 is built from 13 residues. CDR3 sequence: CASSVGRGDEQFF. The CDR3, as DNA: TGTGCCAGCAGCGTAGGGCGGGGGGATGAGCAGTTCTTC.

The chain employs TRBV5-1 and TRBJ1-1, with D uncertain. The V and J ends lost 3 bases and 0 bases respectively, with 24 bases between them. Looked up from germline, CDR1 is SGHRS and CDR2 is YFSETQ. CDR3 length: 19 residues. Written as DNA, the CDR3 is TGCGCCAGCAGCTCTAAAGCGGGAGGACGGTCATCGATGAACACTGAAGCTTTCTTT. It specifies CASSSKAGGRSSMNTEAFF.

The CDR3 protein is CASKPGTGGHEQYF. For the CDR3, the DNA is TGTGCCAGCAAACCGGGGACAGGGGGCCACGAGCAGTACTTC. V is TRBV7-2 and J is TRBJ2-7; 12 nucleotides agree with TRBD1. V was clipped by 7 bases and J by 5 bases; unmatched bases: 6. The CDR3 has 14 amino acids. Germline CDR1 reads SGHTA; CDR2 reads FQGNSA.

This sequence joins TRBV7-8 and TRBJ1-1; TRBD1 agrees at 7 bases. This CDR3 comprises 13 residues. J lost 4 bases, V lost 5 bases, and 4 bases had no gene match. Germline loops: CDR1 SGHVS, CDR2 FQNEAQ. This chain's CDR3 is CASSHDRVTEAFF. CDR3 nucleotides: TGTGCCAGCAGCCACGACAGGGTCACTGAAGCTTTCTTT.

The V call is TRBV5-1, the J call TRBJ2-7; 10 bases line up with TRBD1. This CDR3 region has 14 residues. Per the germline V gene, CDR1 is SGHRS and CDR2 is YFSETQ. Losses at the gene ends were 0 bases for V and 7 bases for J; bases not matched to a gene: 4. Written as DNA, the CDR3 is TGCGCCAGCAGCTTGGTGGGGACAGGGGTGGAGCAGTACTTC. Protein product: CASSLVGTGVEQYF.

The rearrangement joins TRBV18 to TRBJ2-7; 7 bases map to TRBD1. CDR3 length: 15 amino acids. The V gene end was trimmed by 3 bases and the J gene end by 3 bases; junction bases not matched to a gene: 8. CDR1 KGHSH and CDR2 LQKENI come from the germline V gene. The CDR3, as DNA: TGTGCCAGCTCACCCGCCAGGGGGAAATGCTACGAGCAGTACTTC. Translating it yields CASSPARGKCYEQYF.

The chain carries TRBV4-2 and TRBJ2-7; a weak D match, TRBD1 (5 bases). The CDR3 is made up of 16 amino acids. Looked up from germline, CDR1 is LGHNA and CDR2 is YNFKEQ. Between the trimmed V and J ends, which lost 0 bases and 0 bases, there was a span of 12 bases. CDR3 in DNA: TGTGCCAGCAGCCAAGAGGGGCAGGGCACCTCCTACGAGCAGTACTTC. Its protein is CASSQEGQGTSYEQYF.

J is TRBJ2-1 and V is TRBV24-1, with 11 bases identical to TRBD1. The CDR3 has 16 amino acids. Germline V lookup: CDR1 KGHDR, CDR2 SFDVKD. J lost 4 bases, V lost 4 bases, and 5 bases had no gene match. DNA of the CDR3: TGTGCCACCAGTGACACCGGGACAGGGGGTTACAATGAGCAGTTCTTC. It encodes CATSDTGTGGYNEQFF.

This clone was seen only once. This rearrangement joins TRBV5-1 to TRBJ1-1; unclear D gene. Germline CDR1 SGHRS, CDR2 YFSETQ. The CDR3 covers 16 residues. The V gene lost 2 bases and the J gene lost 0 bases, with 14 bases spanning the gap. The CDR3 DNA reads TGCGCCAGCAGCTTAAGGCCAGGCAGCATGAACACTGAAGCTTTCTTT. This sequence encodes CASSLRPGSMNTEAFF.

The CDR3 region has the DNA TGCGCCAGCAGCCAAGGGGGACTAGCGAGCTACGAGCAGTACTTC. Translating it yields CASSQGGLASYEQYF. V gene TRBV4-1 combines with J gene TRBJ2-7, with TRBD2 matching 10 bases. The CDR3 runs 15 residues. Germline trimming cut 1 base from V and 3 bases from J; bases unmatched to any gene: 3. CDR1 is MGHRA, CDR2 YSYEKL, per germline.

The CDR3 loop reads CASSLTRTYEQYF. The CDR3 DNA sequence: TGTGCCAGCAGTCTGACTAGGACCTACGAGCAGTACTTC. J is TRBJ2-7 and V is TRBV28; D is possibly TRBD2 (6 bases). Per germline, CDR1 MDHEN and CDR2 SYDVKM. V lost 5 bases, J lost 2 bases, and 10 bases lay in between. The CDR3 totals 13 residues. Complete variable domain (other parts from reference TRBV28 and TRBJ2-7): DVKVTQSSRYLVKRTGEKVFLECVQDMDHENMFWYRQDPGLGLRLIYFSYDVKMKEKGDIPEGYSVSREKKERFSLILESASTNQTSMYLCASSLTRTYEQYFGPGTRLTVT.

This chain links TRBV4-2 with TRBJ2-7; 7 positions agree with TRBD1. The CDR3 sequence is 14 residues long. V lost 0 bases and J lost 5; bases outside the gene matches: 4. The germline gives CDR1 LGHNA, CDR2 YNFKEQ. CDR3 loop: CASSQDRGRNEQYF. The DNA for the CDR3 is TGTGCCAGCAGCCAAGATAGGGGGCGGAACGAGCAGTACTTC.

This sequence joins TRBV28 and TRBJ2-7; 11 bases fit TRBD1. Germline lookup yields CDR1 MDHEN and CDR2 SYDVKM. The CDR3 is made up of 15 amino acids. The V and J ends lost 5 bases and 5 bases, in that order; junction bases with no gene match: 8. The CDR3 DNA sequence: TGTGCCAGCAGTAGAGGGACAGGGGGTCTGGACGAGCAGTACTTC. Amino acid sequence: CASSRGTGGLDEQYF.

V gene TRBV28 combines with J gene TRBJ1-2; D is ambiguous. This CDR3 is built from 13 residues. V lost 6 bases and J lost 5, with 13 bases in between. CDR1 and CDR2 (germline): MDHEN, SYDVKM. This CDR3 is CASRIEGSYGYTF. Written as DNA, the CDR3 is TGTGCCAGCAGAATTGAGGGAAGTTATGGCTACACCTTC.

The V and J genes are TRBV6-6 and TRBJ1-5; D remains ambiguous. The CDR3 contains 16 residues. V lost 0 bases, J lost 0 bases, and 9 bases lay in between. The germline gives CDR1 MNHNY, CDR2 SVGAGI (reference sequence). CDR3 sequence: CASSYSTGNSNQPQHF. The CDR3 DNA follows: TGTGCCAGCAGTTACTCGACCGGGAATAGCAATCAGCCCCAGCATTTT.

The chain has TRBV2 and TRBJ1-4, with 8 positions matching TRBD1. Germline loops: CDR1 SNHLY, CDR2 FYNNEI. This CDR3 region has 14 residues. Trimming removed 5 bases from V and 4 bases from J; junction bases left unmatched: 3. The CDR3 sequence is CASSSDRGNEKLFF. The CDR3 DNA follows: TGTGCCAGCAGTTCTGACAGGGGTAATGAAAAACTGTTTTTT.

This clone appeared a few times. The chain combines TRBV10-3 with TRBJ2-3, with D maybe TRBD2 (5 bases). V was cut by 6 bases and J by 0 bases, with 13 bases left in between. Germline assignment: CDR1 ENHRY and CDR2 SYGVKD. The CDR3 covers 15 residues. CDR3 sequence (DNA): TGTGCCATCAGATCGGCGGGTCCTAGCACAGATACGCAGTATTTT. It is translated as CAIRSAGPSTDTQYF.

This clone was recorded once. This sequence joins TRBV19 and TRBJ1-6; TRBD1 matches at 10 bases. CDR1 is LNHDA, CDR2 SQIVND, per germline (reference sequence). Trimming cost V 8 bases and J 6 bases; bases outside gene matches: 10. CDR3 length: 16 residues. The CDR3 region has the DNA TGTGCCAGTCATGACCCGGGACAGGGGATTAATTCACCCCTCCACTTT. Translating it yields CASHDPGQGINSPLHF.

The V and J genes are TRBV5-1 and TRBJ2-5; 10 bases align to TRBD2. V lost 2 bases to trimming and J lost 5 bases; unmatched junction nucleotides: 6. Looked up from germline, CDR1 is SGHRS and CDR2 is YFSETQ. This CDR3 comprises 15 residues. CDR3 nucleotides: TGCGCCAGCAGCTTCTTAGCGGGAGGAGGGGAGACCCAGTACTTC. Its protein product is CASSFLAGGGETQYF.

The gene calls are TRBV28 and TRBJ2-1, with D perhaps matching TRBD2 (6 bases). Germline values: CDR1 MDHEN, CDR2 SYDVKM. This CDR3 comprises 13 residues. With 6 bases removed from V and 0 bases from J, the gap between germline ends came to 6 bases. The CDR3 bases are TGTGCCAGCAGGACTAGCTCCTACAATGAGCAGTTCTTC. It specifies CASRTSSYNEQFF.

The chain is built from TRBV3-1 (or the pseudogene TRBV3-2) and TRBJ2-4; weak D call: TRBD1 (6 bases). Per the germline V gene, CDR1 is LGHDT and CDR2 is YNNKEL (reference sequence). Trimming removed 1 base from V and 0 bases from J, with 19 bases in between. The CDR3 runs 19 residues. As DNA, the CDR3 is TGTGCCAGCAGCCAAGTACCTAAACAGGGTTGGGTAGCCAAAAACATTCAGTACTTC. Its protein product is CASSQVPKQGWVAKNIQYF.

This clone was seen once. The rearrangement links TRBV7-6 to TRBJ2-3; 9 nucleotides align to TRBD2. The CDR3 loop spans 12 amino acids. The V and J ends lost 5 bases and 11 bases, in that order; junction bases with no gene match: 5. From germline, CDR1 is SGHVS and CDR2 FNYEAQ. CDR3: CASSASGGMQYF. The CDR3 nucleotides read TGTGCCAGCAGCGCGAGCGGGGGGATGCAGTATTTT.

For the CDR3, the DNA is TGCGCCAGCAGCCAAGATCCAGGGGCGGTGTACGAGCAGTACTTC. Protein product: CASSQDPGAVYEQYF. V and J are TRBV4-1 and TRBJ2-7, with D perhaps TRBD1 (6 bases). CDR3 length: 15 residues. Trimming removed 0 bases at V and 4 bases at J, with 13 bases between. In germline, CDR1 is MGHRA, CDR2 YSYEKL.

The chain recombines TRBV19 with TRBJ1-5; D remains ambiguous. Per the germline V gene, CDR1 is LNHDA and CDR2 is SQIVND (reference sequence). The CDR3 sequence is 14 residues long. Trimming took 8 bases from V and 0 from J, leaving 11 bases between them. DNA for the CDR3: TGTGCCAGTTCGAGAAAGTTTAGCAATCAGCCCCAGCATTTT. It is translated as CASSRKFSNQPQHF.

The rearrangement links TRBV5-6 to TRBJ1-6, with 7 nucleotides matching TRBD1. The germline CDR1 and CDR2 sequences are SGHDT and YYEEEE. The CDR3 runs to 14 residues. V was clipped by 1 base and J by 10 bases; unmatched bases: 5. The CDR3 loop is CASSLRGQKSPLHF. The CDR3 bases are TGTGCCAGCAGCTTGAGGGGACAGAAATCACCCCTCCACTTT. The full variable domain, completed using reference TRBV5-6 and TRBJ1-6, is DAGVTQSPTHLIKTRGQQVTLRCSPKSGHDTVSWYQQALGQGPQFIFQYYEEEERQRGNFPDRFSGHQFPNYSSELNVNALLLGDSALYLCASSLRGQKSPLHFGNGTRLTVT.

The chain joins TRBV3-1 (or the pseudogene TRBV3-2) to TRBJ1-6; 8 bases are shared with TRBD1. V was pared by 4 bases and J by 9 bases, with 8 bases of the junction left unmatched. Looked up from germline, CDR1 is LGHDT and CDR2 is YNNKEL (reference sequence). This CDR3 region has 15 residues. The CDR3 coding sequence is TGTGCCAGCAGCCTTCGGACAGGGACTCGTTCACCCCTCCACTTT. Its protein product is CASSLRTGTRSPLHF.

This clone was recorded a few times. The chain links TRBV20-1 to TRBJ1-1; no clear D. This CDR3 is 11 amino acids long. The V gene's germline CDR1 is DFQATT and CDR2 SNEGSKA (reference sequence). Trimming removed 6 bases at V and 0 bases at J, with 5 bases between. The CDR3 loop reads CSASMNTEAFF. The CDR3 bases are TGCAGTGCGAGCATGAACACTGAAGCTTTCTTT.

The chain uses TRBV28 and TRBJ1-3; TRBD1 aligns across 7 bases. The CDR3 has 16 amino acids. Losses at the gene ends were 3 bases for V and 2 bases for J; bases not matched to a gene: 7. Germline V gene lookup returns CDR1 MDHEN and CDR2 SYDVKM. The CDR3 region has the DNA TGTGCCAGCAGTTTGTTGACAGGGATCGCTGGAAACACCATATATTTT. Its translation: CASSLLTGIAGNTIYF.